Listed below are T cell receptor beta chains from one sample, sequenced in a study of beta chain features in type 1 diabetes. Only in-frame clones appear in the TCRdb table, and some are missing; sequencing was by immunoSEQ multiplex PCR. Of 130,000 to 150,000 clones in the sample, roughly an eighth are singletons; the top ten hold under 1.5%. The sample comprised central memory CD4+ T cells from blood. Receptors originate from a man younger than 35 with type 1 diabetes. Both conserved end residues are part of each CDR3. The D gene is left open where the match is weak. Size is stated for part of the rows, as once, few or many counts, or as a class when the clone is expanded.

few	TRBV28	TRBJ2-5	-	TGTGCCAGCAGCCCCGGCGACGGTCAAGAGACCCAGTACTTC	CASSPGDGQETQYF
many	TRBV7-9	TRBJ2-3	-	TGTGCCACCCCGCTAGGGCTGACACTTAGCACAGATACGCAGTATTTT	CATPLGLTLSTDTQYF
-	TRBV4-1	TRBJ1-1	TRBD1	TGCGCCAGCGCGGACAGGCTTGCGAACACTGAAGCTTTCTTT	CASADRLANTEAFF
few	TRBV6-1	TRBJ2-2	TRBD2	TGTGCCAGCAGTGCCGGACTAGCAAGCACCGGGGAGCTGTTTTTT	CASSAGLASTGELFF
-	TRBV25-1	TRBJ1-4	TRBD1	TGTGCCAGCAGTGAAGGGACAGTGGCTGAAAAACTGTTTTTT	CASSEGTVAEKLFF
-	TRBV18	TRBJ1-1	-	TGTGCCAGCTCACTTCGGACAGAACCAGTTGAAGCTTTCTTT	CASSLRTEPVEAFF
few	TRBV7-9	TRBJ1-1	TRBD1	TGTGCCAGCAGCTTACCCCGGGGACAGATCACTGAAGCTTTCTTT	CASSLPRGQITEAFF
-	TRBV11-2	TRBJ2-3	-	TGTGCCAGCAGCTCCTTAGGTAGTGCAGATACGCAGTATTTT	CASSSLGSADTQYF
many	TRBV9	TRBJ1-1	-	TGTGCCAGCAGCGCAACCGGGACAACCCATGAAGCTTTCTTT	CASSATGTTHEAFF
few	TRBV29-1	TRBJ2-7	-	TGCAGCGTTGTACAGGGATACGAGCAGTACTTC	CSVVQGYEQYF
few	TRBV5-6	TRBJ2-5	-	TGTGCCAGCAGGCGACTAGACCGCCCAGGGGAGACCCAGTACTTC	CASRRLDRPGETQYF
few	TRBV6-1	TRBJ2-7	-	TGTGCCAGCATCCGCCCGGACGGAACCTACGAGCAGTACTTC	CASIRPDGTYEQYF
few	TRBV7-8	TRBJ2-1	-	TGTGCCAGCAGTTCCTCTAGGTTGGCGTCCGTCAATGAGCAGTTCTTC	CASSSSRLASVNEQFF
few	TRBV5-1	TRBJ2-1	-	TGCGCCAGCAGCTCACCGACTGGCTACAATGAGCAGTTCTTC	CASSSPTGYNEQFF
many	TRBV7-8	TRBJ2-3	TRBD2	TGTGCCAGCACCCCGATGGTCGGGAGGAGCACAGATACGCAGTATTTT	CASTPMVGRSTDTQYF
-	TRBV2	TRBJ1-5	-	TGTGCCAGCAGTGGGGGGGATGGAAATCAGCCCCAGCATTTT	CASSGGDGNQPQHF
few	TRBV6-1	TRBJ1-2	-	TGTGCCAGCAGGCCCAGTGGCTATGGCTACACCTTC	CASRPSGYGYTF
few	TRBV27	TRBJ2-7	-	TGTGCCAGCAGTTTAAGACAGATTAGCCTCTACGAGCAGTACTTC	CASSLRQISLYEQYF
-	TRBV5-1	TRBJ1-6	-	TGCGCCAGCAGCCCCAAGACAGGCTTTAATTCACCCCTCCACTTT	CASSPKTGFNSPLHF
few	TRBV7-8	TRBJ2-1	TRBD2	TGTGCCAGCAGCTCGGGACTAGCGGGGTCAGGTGAGCAGTTCTTC	CASSSGLAGSGEQFF
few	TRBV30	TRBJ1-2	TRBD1	TGTGCCTGGAAGACAGGGAAAATAAATGGCTACACCTTC	CAWKTGKINGYTF
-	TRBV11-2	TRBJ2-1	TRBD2	TGTGCCAGCAGCCGTTTAGCGGGGGAATACAATGAGCAGTTCTTC	CASSRLAGEYNEQFF
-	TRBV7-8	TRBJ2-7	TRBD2	TGTGCCAGCGGGCTAGCGGGCTCCTACGAGCAGTACTTC	CASGLAGSYEQYF
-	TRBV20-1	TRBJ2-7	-	TGCAGTACAGGCCGTTCCTACGAGCAGTACTTC	CSTGRSYEQYF